These T cell receptor beta chains were read from a single sample in a study of T cell responses to AZD1222 COVID-19 vaccine. Assay: immunoSEQ multiplex PCR; the TCRdb copy retains only in-frame clones and omits some. The sample comprises roughly 99,000 clones, around 89% of which are singletons, and 5.5% to 8% rests with the top ten. Sequences were derived from peripheral blood, sampled on day 0 of AZD1222 vaccination. The receptors here all came from an adult in good health. CDR3s include the opening cysteine and the closing phenylalanine or tryptophan. D genes are given only for firm matches. The size field is filled for only some rows; it gives once, few, many or a size class.

cdr3_nt cdr3_aa j_call d_call clone_size v_call
TGTGCCAGCAGCCCCTTGTCCAGCACAGATACGCAGTATTTT CASSPLSSTDTQYF TRBJ2-3 - - TRBV6-4
TGTGCCAGCGGTCCGCACAGGAACACCGGGGAGCTGTTTTTT CASGPHRNTGELFF TRBJ2-2 - - TRBV27
TGTGCCAGCAGCGTAGGTTTGGACTCTGGAAACACCATATATTTT CASSVGLDSGNTIYF TRBJ1-3 - - TRBV9
TGTGCCAGCAGTTACGAAGGCTACGAGCAGTACTTC CASSYEGYEQYF TRBJ2-7 - - TRBV6-2/TRBV6-3
TGTGCCAGCAGCTTAGGTCTCAGGCTAGCGGGATTGGGCACAGATACGCAGTATTTT CASSLGLRLAGLGTDTQYF TRBJ2-3 TRBD2 once TRBV7-6
TGTGCCTGGGGACAGGGGCTGAACACTGAAGCTTTCTTT CAWGQGLNTEAFF TRBJ1-1 TRBD1 few TRBV30
TGTGCCAGCAGCTTAATCTTTGGCGGAACTACCGGGGAGCTGTTTTTT CASSLIFGGTTGELFF TRBJ2-2 - - TRBV7-8
TGTGCCAGTAGCCCCCGTAAACAGCACTCTGGAAACACCATATATTTT CASSPRKQHSGNTIYF TRBJ1-3 - - TRBV19
TGTGCCAGCAGTTCCGGGGGTAGCAATCAGCCCCAGCATTTT CASSSGGSNQPQHF TRBJ1-5 - - TRBV28
TGTGCCAGCAGGAGAGGGCCCTCCGGGAACACCGGGGAGCTGTTTTTT CASRRGPSGNTGELFF TRBJ2-2 - - TRBV9
TGTGCCAGCAGCTACTTGGTAGGGAGCGACGAAAAACTGTTTTTT CASSYLVGSDEKLFF TRBJ1-4 - - TRBV21-1
TGTGCCAGCAGTTTATCCCGGGTGGCGTCAGATACGCAGTATTTT CASSLSRVASDTQYF TRBJ2-3 - - TRBV28
TGTGCCTGTACGGGACTTGCAAGCTCTAGCTCCTACAATGAGCAGTTCTTC CACTGLASSSSYNEQFF TRBJ2-1 - - TRBV30
TGTGCCAGCAGCTTGGTGGCGATAGGTCCAGATACGCAGTATTTT CASSLVAIGPDTQYF TRBJ2-3 - - TRBV5-4
TGTGCCAGCAGCTTAGGGGCTAGCGGGAGTGCCGGGGAGCTGTTTTTT CASSLGASGSAGELFF TRBJ2-2 TRBD2 few TRBV7-3
TGCAGCGTGCCGGGACTAGCGGGAGCGAACACCGGGGAGCTGTTTTTT CSVPGLAGANTGELFF TRBJ2-2 TRBD2 once TRBV29-1
TGTGCCAGCAGCTTGGGACAGGGCAACACCGGGGAGCTGTTTTTT CASSLGQGNTGELFF TRBJ2-2 TRBD1 - TRBV7-3
TGTGCCAGCAGTTCCCTACCTCCGACGTACGGGAGCAATCAGCCCCAGCATTTT CASSSLPPTYGSNQPQHF TRBJ1-5 - - TRBV6-2/TRBV6-3
TGCGCCAGCAGCCCCAACCCGGGACAGGGGGCCAGAGAGACCCAGTACTTC CASSPNPGQGARETQYF TRBJ2-5 TRBD1 - TRBV5-1
TGCGCCAGCAGCCCGGTTGGGGGAGACTCTGGAAACACCATATATTTT CASSPVGGDSGNTIYF TRBJ1-3 - once TRBV5-1
TGTGCCACCAGTGATGACAGGGGGACTAATGAAAAACTGTTTTTT CATSDDRGTNEKLFF TRBJ1-4 TRBD1 - TRBV24-1
TGTGCCAGTAGTATAGGAGGTTCCGACACCGGGGAGCTGTTTTTT CASSIGGSDTGELFF TRBJ2-2 - - TRBV19
TGTGCCAGCCCAGCAGTAGGACAGGGGTCCAATGAGCAGTTCTTC CASPAVGQGSNEQFF TRBJ2-1 TRBD1 - TRBV19
TGTGCCAGCAGCCAAGTTCGAACTAGCCGCACAGATACGCAGTATTTT CASSQVRTSRTDTQYF TRBJ2-3 - - TRBV14
TGTGCCAGCAGCTCGCACAGGCAGGGGCCGGGCAACCCCGGGGAGCTGTTTTTT CASSSHRQGPGNPGELFF TRBJ2-2 - - TRBV7-3
TGTGCCAGCTCACCGCAGGGACACGAGAACACTGAAGCTTTCTTT CASSPQGHENTEAFF TRBJ1-1 - - TRBV18
TGTGCCAGCCACAGGGTCGACTCCGGTGGCTACACCTTC CASHRVDSGGYTF TRBJ1-2 - - TRBV28
TGTGCCAGCTCCCTCGGGACGGTAGATCAGCCCCAGCATTTT CASSLGTVDQPQHF TRBJ1-5 - - TRBV18
TGTGCCAGCAGTTACTCGGAGGGGGGAAAACTGTTTTTT CASSYSEGGKLFF TRBJ1-4 - - TRBV6-5
TGTGCCAGCAGCGGGTACTCGGAGGATGAGCAGTTCTTC CASSGYSEDEQFF TRBJ2-1 - - TRBV7-8
TGTGCCAGCAGCTTGGCAACGCCGGGACTAGCGGAGCAGTTCTTC CASSLATPGLAEQFF TRBJ2-1 TRBD2 - TRBV5-5
TGCAGCGTTGACGAAACGGGGGCCAACGTCCTGACTTTC CSVDETGANVLTF TRBJ2-6 - - TRBV29-1
TGTGCCAGCAGCTTAGTACAGGGGGGCAATCAGCCCCAGCATTTT CASSLVQGGNQPQHF TRBJ1-5 TRBD1 - TRBV11-2
TGTGCCAGCAGCTTAGGGACAGGGGACAGACAGCCCCAGCATTTT CASSLGTGDRQPQHF TRBJ1-5 TRBD1 - TRBV7-9
TGTGCCAGTAGTACTCTTGGACTAGCGGGAGGGCCGAATGAGCAGTTCTTC CASSTLGLAGGPNEQFF TRBJ2-1 TRBD2 - TRBV19
TGTGCCAGCAGCGAGCTAGCGGGGTTCTACGAGCAGTACTTC CASSELAGFYEQYF TRBJ2-7 TRBD2 - TRBV7-2
TGTGCCAGCAGCTTCGGACAGGGGGATGAGCAGTTCTTC CASSFGQGDEQFF TRBJ2-1 TRBD1 - TRBV3-1/TRBV3-2
TGTGCCAGCAACACCGGGACAGGGGCTAACTATGGCTACACCTTC CASNTGTGANYGYTF TRBJ1-2 TRBD1 - TRBV6-5
TGTGCCAGCAGCGCCAGGCCCAACACTGAAGCTTTCTTT CASSARPNTEAFF TRBJ1-1 - few TRBV5-4
TGTGCCAGCATAGAGGACAGAAATAATTCACCCCTCCACTTT CASIEDRNNSPLHF TRBJ1-6 - - TRBV2
TGTGCCATCCGTGGGGGGGGGAGACTAGGGACCCAATACGAGCAGTACTTC CAIRGGGRLGTQYEQYF TRBJ2-7 TRBD2 - TRBV10-3
TGTGCCACCAGCAGTCTCTCTGGAAACACCATATATTTT CATSSLSGNTIYF TRBJ1-3 - - TRBV15
TGCAGCGTAATACGGCGGGAAGGGCTCGAAGCTTTCTTT CSVIRREGLEAFF TRBJ1-1 - - TRBV29-1